Following are 14 T cell receptor beta chains from one sample sequenced in a study of cytomegalovirus exposure and HLA in healthy donors. Sequencing was performed with immunoSEQ multiplex PCR; in TCRdb, only in-frame clones are kept and a portion is missing. The sample lists 250,000 to 400,000 clones, nearly 90% occurring once. The sequenced material came from PBMCs. Source of these receptors: a man aged 30-40 years in good health and CMV-seronegative.

This chain connects TRBV5-1 to TRBJ1-5, with 8 nucleotides matching TRBD1. V lost 0 bases and J lost 3; bases outside the gene matches: 5. The CDR3 sequence is 16 residues long. CDR1 and CDR2 (germline): SGHRS, YFSETQ. CDR3 in amino acids: CASSLAGTGNNQPQHF. CDR3 nucleotide sequence: TGCGCCAGCAGCTTGGCCGGGACAGGAAACAATCAGCCCCAGCATTTT. Filled out from reference TRBV5-1 and TRBJ1-5, the complete variable domain reads KAGVTQTPRYLIKTRGQQVTLSCSPISGHRSVSWYQQTPGQGLQFLFEYFSETQRNKGNFPGRFSGRQFSNSRSEMNVSTLELGDSALYLCASSLAGTGNNQPQHFGDGTRLSIL.

The chain employs TRBV2 and TRBJ2-2; 15 bases are a match to TRBD2. V shed 6 bases and J 4 bases; nucleotides not matched to a gene: 6. This CDR3 region has 17 residues. Germline-derived CDR1 and CDR2 are SNHLY and FYNNEI. The CDR3 spells CASRRGLAGGFTGELFF. In nucleotides, the CDR3 is TGTGCCAGCAGAAGGGGACTAGCGGGGGGCTTCACCGGGGAGCTGTTTTTT. The full variable domain, completed using reference TRBV2 and TRBJ2-2, is EPEVTQTPSHQVTQMGQEVILRCVPISNHLYFYWYRQILGQKVEFLVSFYNNEISEKSEIFDDQFSVERPDGSNFTLKIRSTKLEDSAMYFCASRRGLAGGFTGELFFGEGSRLTVL.

The chain joins TRBV5-6 to TRBJ2-5, with 9 bases that match TRBD2. Germline CDR1 and CDR2: SGHDT and YYEEEE. The CDR3 consists of 16 residues. Trimming cost V 3 bases and J 5 bases; bases outside gene matches: 11. CDR3 protein: CASSSRLAARLETQYF. The CDR3 nucleotides are TGTGCCAGCAGCTCCAGACTAGCGGCCCGATTGGAGACCCAGTACTTC.

The V and J genes are TRBV6-6 and TRBJ2-7, with 8 bases fitting TRBD2. The CDR3 length is 15 residues. Germline V gene lookup returns CDR1 MNHNY and CDR2 SVGAGI (reference sequence). The J segment lost 7 bases and the V segment lost 0 bases, leaving 8 bases of the junction unmatched. CDR3 loop: CASSYSVRGGIEQYF. CDR3 sequence (DNA): TGTGCCAGCAGTTACTCGGTCCGGGGGGGCATAGAGCAGTACTTC.

V and J are TRBV5-6 and TRBJ1-3; TRBD1 aligns across 9 bases. The V gene end was trimmed by 0 bases and the J gene end by 5 bases; junction bases not matched to a gene: 6. The CDR3 is 16 residues long. Germline CDR1 is SGHDT and CDR2 is YYEEEE. The CDR3, as DNA: TGTGCCAGCAGCTTGGAAATGACAGGGGGAAGAAACACCATATATTTT. It is translated as CASSLEMTGGRNTIYF.

This clone was detected only a few times. V and J are TRBV30 and TRBJ1-6; maybe TRBD1 (5 bases). Per the germline V gene, CDR1 is GTSNPN and CDR2 is SVGIG (reference sequence). V lost 3 bases and J 5 bases, leaving 17 bases between the germline ends. The CDR3 extends over 16 amino acids. CDR3 loop: CAWRGVLTVNNSPLHF. The CDR3, as DNA: TGTGCCTGGAGAGGGGTGTTGACAGTGAATAATTCACCCCTCCACTTT.

The V gene is TRBV6-5, the J gene TRBJ1-2, with D possibly TRBD1 on 6 matching bases. V was trimmed by 9 bases and J by 2 bases, leaving 13 bases between them. The CDR3 is made up of 13 amino acids. Germline CDR1 is MNHEY and CDR2 is SVGAGI. Here the CDR3 reads CASHRDRNYGYTF. The DNA for the CDR3 is TGTGCCAGTCACAGGGATCGAAACTATGGCTACACCTTC.

This chain connects TRBV5-1 to TRBJ2-7, with D possibly matching TRBD2 (5 bases). The germline V gene encodes CDR1 SGHRS and CDR2 YFSETQ. This CDR3 comprises 14 residues. The V end was cut by 2 bases, the J end by 5 bases, with 14 bases between. The CDR3 sequence is CASSFGPLADEQYF. The CDR3 coding sequence is TGCGCCAGCAGCTTCGGACCCCTAGCCGACGAGCAGTACTTC.

This clone was seen once. V is TRBV19 and J is TRBJ2-2; 7 bases agree with TRBD1. Germline assignment: CDR1 LNHDA and CDR2 SQIVND (reference sequence). V was clipped by 5 bases and J by 4 bases; unmatched bases: 4. The CDR3 is 14 amino acids. For the CDR3, the DNA is TGTGCCAGTAGTGTGTACAGGGGCACCGGGGAGCTGTTTTTT. Protein: CASSVYRGTGELFF.

The rearrangement links TRBV6-5 to TRBJ1-1; TRBD1 matches 10 bases. This CDR3 contains 15 residues. V dropped 4 bases and J dropped 5; count of bases not matched to a gene: 7. Per the germline V gene, CDR1 is MNHEY and CDR2 is SVGAGI. The CDR3 here is CASSFRQGARTEAFF. The CDR3 region has the DNA TGTGCCAGCAGTTTTCGACAGGGGGCACGTACTGAAGCTTTCTTT.

Comment on this clone: Other DNA sequences of this sample code for an identical CDR3. V and J are TRBV5-1 and TRBJ1-1, with D perhaps matching TRBD1 (6 bases). The CDR3 length is 14 residues. Trimming took off 3 bases at V and 1 base at J, with 10 bases between the two ends. The V gene's germline CDR1 is SGHRS and CDR2 YFSETQ. CDR3 region: CASSSQGANTEAFF. Here the CDR3 DNA reads TGCGCCAGCAGCTCACAGGGCGCGAACACTGAAGCTTTCTTT.

V usage is TRBV7-9 and J usage is TRBJ2-5; 7 positions agree with TRBD1. The germline V gene encodes CDR1 SEHNR and CDR2 FQNEAQ (reference sequence). V was pared by 5 bases and J by 4 bases, with 7 bases of the junction left unmatched. This CDR3 region has 14 residues. CDR3 in DNA: TGTGCCAGCAGCCCAGACAGGGTGCGAGAGACCCAGTACTTC. Protein sequence: CASSPDRVRETQYF.

This chain connects TRBV18 to TRBJ2-5, with a possible D match to TRBD2 (7 bases). With 2 bases removed from V and 4 bases from J, the gap between germline ends came to 14 bases. CDR3 length equals 15 residues. Germline V gene sequence: CDR1 KGHSH, CDR2 LQKENI. CDR3 DNA: TGTGCCAGCTCACCAAGAGGGGGGGCCCCAGAGACCCAGTACTTC. Its protein product is CASSPRGGAPETQYF.

The chain's CDR3 is CASSDQGAYNSPLHF. The CDR3 DNA follows: TGTGCCAGCAGCGATCAGGGGGCCTATAATTCACCCCTCCACTTT. The chain carries TRBV7-8 and TRBJ1-6, with 7 bases that match TRBD1. Germline assignment: CDR1 SGHVS and CDR2 FQNEAQ. The ends lost 5 bases at V and 2 bases at J; junction bases unmatched: 3. This CDR3 is 15 amino acids long.